This T cell receptor beta chain was identified during a study of OX40 agonist ivuxolimab in advanced cancers. At the level of the study: The study enrolled dose-escalation patients with hepatocellular carcinoma, melanoma, renal cell or head and neck cancer.

Generated by immunoSEQ multiplex PCR, the TCRdb table keeps only in-frame clones and is missing some. The sample includes tens of thousands of clones, around 90% seen only once; the top ten take about 14%. The receptor comes from an adult with an advanced solid tumor such as melanoma, head and neck, liver or kidney cancer. The starting material was CD4+ or CD8+ T cells sorted from blood, obtained in a trial of the OX40 agonist ivuxolimab.

CDR3 loop: CASSQTGGEKLFF. The CDR3 DNA is TGCGCCAGCAGCCAGACAGGAGGCGAAAAACTGTTTTTT. The V and J genes are TRBV4-1 and TRBJ1-4, with D perhaps TRBD1 (6 bases). Germline values: CDR1 MGHRA, CDR2 YSYEKL. Trimming removed 3 bases at V and 8 bases at J, with 10 bases between. The CDR3 has 13 residues.